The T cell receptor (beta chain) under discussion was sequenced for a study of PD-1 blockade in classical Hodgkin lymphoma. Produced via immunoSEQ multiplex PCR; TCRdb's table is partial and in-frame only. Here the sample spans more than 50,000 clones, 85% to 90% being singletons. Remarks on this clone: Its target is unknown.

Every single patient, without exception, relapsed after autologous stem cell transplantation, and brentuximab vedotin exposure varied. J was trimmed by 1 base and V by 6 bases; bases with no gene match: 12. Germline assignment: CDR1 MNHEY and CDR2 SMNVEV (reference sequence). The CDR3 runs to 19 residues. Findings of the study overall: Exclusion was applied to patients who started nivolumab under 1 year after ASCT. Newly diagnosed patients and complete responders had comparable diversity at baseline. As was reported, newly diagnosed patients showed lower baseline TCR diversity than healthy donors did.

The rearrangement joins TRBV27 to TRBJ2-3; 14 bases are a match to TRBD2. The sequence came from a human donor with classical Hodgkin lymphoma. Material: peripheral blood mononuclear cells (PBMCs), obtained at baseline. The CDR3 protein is CASSRFPPGLAGGTDTQYF. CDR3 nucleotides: TGTGCCAGCAGCCGATTCCCACCGGGACTAGCGGGGGGCACAGATACGCAGTATTTT.